This T cell receptor beta chain emerged from a study of cytomegalovirus exposure and HLA in healthy donors. General study results and limits: Investigators reported approximately 170 TCR beta chains as tied to cytomegalovirus. Association with HLA alleles at 0.05 false discovery rate was found for approximately 18,000 TCR beta sequences in a later analysis. Sequencing probably produced one cluster of sequence variants that were highly shared. Being indistinguishable, some V segments were excluded, TRBV6-2 and TRBV6-3 among them.

The study ran its PCR with 60 Vbeta and 13 Jbeta primers. The repertoire was sequenced with immunoSEQ multiplex PCR; TCRdb's copy has only in-frame clones and lacks some. Found here are about 200,000 clones, 70% of them singletons; the top ten hold approximately 2.5%. CDR3 length: 13 amino acids. Germline-derived CDR1 and CDR2 are SGDLS and YYNGEE. Trimming took off 0 bases at V and 4 bases at J, with 8 bases between the two ends. This clone showed up just a few times. Its antigen is not known. The TCR comes from a man in his forties or fifties in good health and CMV-seropositive. The sequenced sample was PBMCs. The chain links TRBV9 to TRBJ2-7, with D unclear. CDR3 region: CASSVVGGYEQYF. The DNA of the CDR3 is TGTGCCAGCAGCGTAGTTGGCGGTTACGAGCAGTACTTC.